The clone carrying this T cell receptor (beta chain) was seen repeatedly, ten times or more. Antigen unknown. As handled by the study authors: Sample-level TCR yields exhibited a median of 95,638, with a range of roughly 23,224 to 700,000. MiXCR, run by TCRdb on the RACE reads, gives a single entry per CDR3 protein. The authors' filters were not applied to this entry. The sample consists of 150,000 to 200,000 distinct CDR3 sequences, approximately 15% of them appearing once. CDR3 size: 14 residues. V was pared by 2 bases and J by 5 bases, with 11 bases between. Germline V gene sequence: CDR1 SGHRS, CDR2 YFSETQ. Time point meaning: patch test 1, 2 weeks after DPC sensitization. Treatment reported: therapeutic diphenylcyclopropenone sensitization with weekly scalp DPC. The authors' total RNA extraction used unfractionated whole blood. The data stem from a study of human T cells and chemical hapten exposure.

Findings and caveats of the study: High-frequency TCRs, those above 1 in 1000, stayed the same after DPC sensitization. Relative to controls, expanded TCRs formed significantly more large CDR3 similarity clusters.

This chain links TRBV5-1 with TRBJ2-1; D is unresolved. The TCR was taken from a woman under 40 with alopecia areata. Some clones in this sample may be carry-over from other donors' samples. The sequencing used whole blood, collected in connection with sensitization to the hapten diphenylcyclopropenone (DPC). The CDR3 DNA is TGCGCCAGCAGCTTTGATTGGGCCAACAATGAGCAGTTCTTC. Translating it yields CASSFDWANNEQFF.